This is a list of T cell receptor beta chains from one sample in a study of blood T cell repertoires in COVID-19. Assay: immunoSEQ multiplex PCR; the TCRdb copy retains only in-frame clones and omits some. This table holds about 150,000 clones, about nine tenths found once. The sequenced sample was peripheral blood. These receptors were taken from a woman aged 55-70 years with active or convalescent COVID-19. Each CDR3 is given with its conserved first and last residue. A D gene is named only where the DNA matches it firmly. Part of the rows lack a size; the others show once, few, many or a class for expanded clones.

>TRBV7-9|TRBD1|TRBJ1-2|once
CASSSWDRGDYGYTF
TGTGCCAGCAGCTCATGGGACAGGGGAGACTATGGCTACACCTTC
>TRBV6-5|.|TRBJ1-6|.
CASSYRGGGISPLHF
TGTGCCAGCAGTTACCGCGGGGGTGGGATTTCACCCCTCCACTTT
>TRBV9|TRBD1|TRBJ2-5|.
CASSAWTGSQETQYF
TGTGCCAGCAGCGCTTGGACAGGATCCCAAGAGACCCAGTACTTC
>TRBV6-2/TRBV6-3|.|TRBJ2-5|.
CASSTREETQETQYF
TGTGCCAGCAGCACACGCGAGGAAACCCAAGAGACCCAGTACTTC
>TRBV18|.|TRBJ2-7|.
CASSPRDGSREQYF
TGTGCCAGCTCACCTCGCGACGGGTCTCGGGAGCAGTACTTC
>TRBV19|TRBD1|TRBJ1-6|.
CASSIRGTVNSPLHF
TGTGCCAGTAGTATACGGGGGACAGTTAATTCACCCCTCCACTTT
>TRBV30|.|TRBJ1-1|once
CAWSVGRAEAFF
TGTGCCTGGAGTGTCGGCAGGGCTGAAGCTTTCTTT
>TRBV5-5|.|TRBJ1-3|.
CASSLVPGTPGNTIYF
TGTGCCAGCAGCTTAGTACCAGGGACACCTGGAAACACCATATATTTT
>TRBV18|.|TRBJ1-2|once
CASSPTENYGYTF
TGTGCCAGCTCACCCACAGAAAACTATGGCTACACCTTC
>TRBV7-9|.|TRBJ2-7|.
CASSLGGSAYEQYF
TGTGCCAGCAGCTTAGGCGGGTCAGCCTACGAGCAGTACTTC
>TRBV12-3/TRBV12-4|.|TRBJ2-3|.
CASSLSNTDTQYF
TGTGCCAGCAGTTTATCTAACACAGATACGCAGTATTTT
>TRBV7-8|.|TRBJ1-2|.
CASSLGEANGYTF
TGTGCCAGCAGCTTAGGTGAGGCCAATGGCTACACCTTC
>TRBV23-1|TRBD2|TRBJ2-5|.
CASSQGTSGGLPQETQYF
TGCGCCAGCAGTCAAGGGACTAGCGGGGGGCTCCCCCAAGAGACCCAGTACTTC
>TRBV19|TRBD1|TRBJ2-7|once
CASSSGQGARHEQYF
TGTGCCAGTAGTTCGGGACAGGGGGCTAGGCACGAGCAGTACTTC
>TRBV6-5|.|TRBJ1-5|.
CASNQRNQPQHF
TGTGCCAGCAACCAGCGTAATCAGCCCCAGCATTTT
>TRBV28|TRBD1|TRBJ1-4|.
CASSLAGTGGGKLFF
TGTGCCAGCAGTTTAGCCGGGACAGGGGGTGGAAAACTGTTTTTT
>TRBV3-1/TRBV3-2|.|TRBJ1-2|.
CASSQDLGPPRTNYGYTF
TGTGCCAGCAGCCAAGATTTGGGCCCGCCGCGTACTAACTATGGCTACACCTTC
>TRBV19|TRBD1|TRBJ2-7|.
CASKRQGSSYEQYF
TGTGCCAGTAAGAGACAGGGAAGCTCCTACGAGCAGTACTTC
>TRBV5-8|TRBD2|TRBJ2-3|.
CASSLGVTSGAGTDTQYF
TGTGCCAGCAGCTTGGGGGTGACTAGCGGGGCCGGCACAGATACGCAGTATTTT
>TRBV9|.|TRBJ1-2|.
CASTPQGIFDYTF
TGTGCCAGCACCCCGCAGGGGATTTTTGACTACACCTTC
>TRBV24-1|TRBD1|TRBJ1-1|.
CATSDFGTGLVRVGNTEAFF
TGTGCCACCAGTGATTTTGGGACAGGGTTAGTAAGGGTCGGGAACACTGAAGCTTTCTTT
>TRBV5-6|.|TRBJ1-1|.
CASSLARAGEYVGTEAFF
TGTGCCAGCAGCTTAGCTCGGGCAGGGGAATATGTCGGGACTGAAGCTTTCTTT
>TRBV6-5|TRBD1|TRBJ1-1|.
CASSYGQGQAFF
TGTGCCAGCAGTTACGGACAGGGGCAAGCTTTCTTT
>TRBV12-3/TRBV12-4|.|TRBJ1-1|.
CASSRKATEAFF
TGTGCCAGCAGTAGAAAAGCAACTGAAGCTTTCTTT